A selection of T cell receptor beta chains follows, all from one sample in a study of T cells and copy number aberrations in small-cell lung cancer. Using immunoSEQ multiplex PCR, the repertoire was profiled, and TCRdb retains in-frame clones only, with some absent. The repertoire holds 2,500 to 3,000 clones, with around 85% as singletons. The sample consisted of normal tissue next to the tumor. Source of these receptors: a man aged 40-49 years with small cell lung cancer. CDR3s include the opening cysteine and the closing phenylalanine or tryptophan. D genes are given only for firm matches. Size values are once, few and many counts, or a class for expanded clones, and some rows have none.

cdr3_length: 15; d_call: .; v_call: TRBV27; j_call: TRBJ1-5; clone_size: .; cdr3_nt: TGTGCCAGCAGTTTTATGATAGTCAGGGGTCAGCCCCAGCATTTT; cdr3_aa: CASSFMIVRGQPQHF
cdr3_length: 15; d_call: TRBD1; v_call: TRBV6-6; j_call: TRBJ1-5; clone_size: .; cdr3_nt: TGTGCCAGCAGGCGACAGGGGAATAGCAATCAGCCCCAGCATTTT; cdr3_aa: CASRRQGNSNQPQHF
cdr3_length: 15; d_call: TRBD1; v_call: TRBV19; j_call: TRBJ2-5; clone_size: .; cdr3_nt: TGTGCCAGTAGCCTCGGACAGGGGGGCTGGGAGACCCAGTACTTC; cdr3_aa: CASSLGQGGWETQYF
cdr3_length: 17; d_call: .; v_call: TRBV14; j_call: TRBJ2-1; clone_size: .; cdr3_nt: TGTGCCAGCAGCCAAGATCGGGTGGCAGGGCTATACAATGAGCAGTTCTTC; cdr3_aa: CASSQDRVAGLYNEQFF
cdr3_length: 16; d_call: TRBD1; v_call: TRBV5-6; j_call: TRBJ2-1; clone_size: .; cdr3_nt: TGTGCCAGCAGCTTAAAGAGACAGGGGGCTAGGGATGAGCAGTTCTTC; cdr3_aa: CASSLKRQGARDEQFF
cdr3_length: 15; d_call: TRBD2; v_call: TRBV7-6; j_call: TRBJ2-1; clone_size: .; cdr3_nt: TGTGCCAGCAGCTTAGGTAGCGGGAGAAGCAATGAGCAGTTCTTC; cdr3_aa: CASSLGSGRSNEQFF
cdr3_length: 16; d_call: TRBD1; v_call: TRBV5-6; j_call: TRBJ2-6; clone_size: .; cdr3_nt: TGTGCCAGCAGCCACAGGGGGCAGTCTGGGGCCAACGTCCTGACTTTC; cdr3_aa: CASSHRGQSGANVLTF
cdr3_length: 12; d_call: TRBD2; v_call: TRBV30; j_call: TRBJ2-7; clone_size: large; cdr3_nt: TGTGCCTCGGGACTAGCGGACTACGAGCAGTACTTC; cdr3_aa: CASGLADYEQYF
cdr3_length: 15; d_call: .; v_call: TRBV9; j_call: TRBJ1-5; clone_size: once; cdr3_nt: TGTGCCAGCAGCAAAGAAGCGACTCTTGTGCAGCCCCAGCATTTT; cdr3_aa: CASSKEATLVQPQHF
cdr3_length: 19; d_call: TRBD2; v_call: TRBV19; j_call: TRBJ2-3; clone_size: .; cdr3_nt: TGTGCCAGTAGTACCTATGGGACTAGCGGGAGTGGGTCCACAGATACGCAGTATTTT; cdr3_aa: CASSTYGTSGSGSTDTQYF
cdr3_length: 15; d_call: TRBD1; v_call: TRBV9; j_call: TRBJ2-7; clone_size: .; cdr3_nt: TGTGCCAGCAGCGTAGACGGGACAGACCTCTACGAGCAGTACTTC; cdr3_aa: CASSVDGTDLYEQYF
cdr3_length: 15; d_call: .; v_call: TRBV2; j_call: TRBJ1-1; clone_size: .; cdr3_nt: TGTGCCAGCAGCAAACGGGGGGGAGTGAACACTGAAGCTTTCTTT; cdr3_aa: CASSKRGGVNTEAFF
cdr3_length: 16; d_call: .; v_call: TRBV11-2; j_call: TRBJ1-6; clone_size: .; cdr3_nt: TGTGCCAGCAGCCAATCCTTTAGCTCCTATAATTCACCCCTCCACTTT; cdr3_aa: CASSQSFSSYNSPLHF
cdr3_length: 17; d_call: .; v_call: TRBV5-1; j_call: TRBJ2-1; clone_size: few; cdr3_nt: TGCGCCAGCAGCTTGGGCCGGGACTCAGATTTCTACAATGAGCAGTTCTTC; cdr3_aa: CASSLGRDSDFYNEQFF
cdr3_length: 14; d_call: .; v_call: TRBV7-2; j_call: TRBJ2-3; clone_size: .; cdr3_nt: TGTGCCAGCAGCTTAATGGGTAGCACAGATACGCAGTATTTT; cdr3_aa: CASSLMGSTDTQYF
cdr3_length: 14; d_call: .; v_call: TRBV30; j_call: TRBJ1-5; clone_size: .; cdr3_nt: TGTGCCTGGAGTGGCTGGGGAAGCAATCAGCCCCAGCATTTT; cdr3_aa: CAWSGWGSNQPQHF
cdr3_length: 13; d_call: .; v_call: TRBV29-1; j_call: TRBJ2-5; clone_size: .; cdr3_nt: TGCAGCGTCCGACAGAAGCTACAAGAGACCCAGTACTTC; cdr3_aa: CSVRQKLQETQYF
cdr3_length: 13; d_call: TRBD1; v_call: TRBV29-1; j_call: TRBJ1-1; clone_size: .; cdr3_nt: TGCAGCGTTTTAAGGGACAGGGCAACTGAAGCTTTCTTT; cdr3_aa: CSVLRDRATEAFF
cdr3_length: 17; d_call: TRBD1; v_call: TRBV5-1; j_call: TRBJ2-1; clone_size: .; cdr3_nt: TGCGCCAGCAGCTTGTCCCCGTGGACAGGGGGGTACAATGAGCAGTTCTTC; cdr3_aa: CASSLSPWTGGYNEQFF
cdr3_length: 16; d_call: TRBD1; v_call: TRBV4-2; j_call: TRBJ1-3; clone_size: .; cdr3_nt: TGTGCCAGCAGCTATGGGACAGGGCGCTCTGGAAACACCATATATTTT; cdr3_aa: CASSYGTGRSGNTIYF
cdr3_length: 14; d_call: TRBD1; v_call: TRBV29-1; j_call: TRBJ1-2; clone_size: .; cdr3_nt: TGCAGCATTCCCCCCAGGGGGGAAGACTATGGCTACACCTTC; cdr3_aa: CSIPPRGEDYGYTF
cdr3_length: 15; d_call: .; v_call: TRBV18; j_call: TRBJ1-2; clone_size: .; cdr3_nt: TGTGCCAGCTCACCACCCCCCGGGGCTGGGAGTGGCTACACCTTC; cdr3_aa: CASSPPPGAGSGYTF
cdr3_length: 13; d_call: TRBD1; v_call: TRBV9; j_call: TRBJ2-5; clone_size: .; cdr3_nt: TGTGCCAGCAGCCCGGGACAGGGAGAGACCCAGTACTTC; cdr3_aa: CASSPGQGETQYF
cdr3_length: 16; d_call: TRBD1; v_call: TRBV7-9; j_call: TRBJ1-2; clone_size: few; cdr3_nt: TGTGCCAGCAGCTTAGGACAGGGGGCGGTCGACTATGGCTACACCTTC; cdr3_aa: CASSLGQGAVDYGYTF
cdr3_length: 13; d_call: TRBD2; v_call: TRBV2; j_call: TRBJ2-5; clone_size: .; cdr3_nt: TGTGCCAGCAGCGCGGGGGGACAAGAGACCCAGTACTTC; cdr3_aa: CASSAGGQETQYF
cdr3_length: 14; d_call: TRBD1; v_call: TRBV7-3; j_call: TRBJ1-2; clone_size: .; cdr3_nt: TGTGCCAGCAGCTTAACGGGACAGGAAGGTGGCTACACCTTC; cdr3_aa: CASSLTGQEGGYTF
cdr3_length: 12; d_call: .; v_call: TRBV7-9; j_call: TRBJ1-1; clone_size: .; cdr3_nt: TGTGCCAGCAGCTTAATGGCACTGGAAGCTTTCTTT; cdr3_aa: CASSLMALEAFF
cdr3_length: 14; d_call: .; v_call: TRBV11-3; j_call: TRBJ2-7; clone_size: .; cdr3_nt: TGTGCCAGCAGCCCTGGATCGTCAGGCTACGAGCAGTACTTC; cdr3_aa: CASSPGSSGYEQYF
cdr3_length: 13; d_call: TRBD1; v_call: TRBV10-3; j_call: TRBJ1-6; clone_size: .; cdr3_nt: TGTGCCATCAAGAGGACAGGGGATTCACCCCTCCACTTT; cdr3_aa: CAIKRTGDSPLHF
cdr3_length: 12; d_call: .; v_call: TRBV7-9; j_call: TRBJ1-5; clone_size: .; cdr3_nt: TGTGCCAGCAATCAGAACAATCAGCCCCAGCATTTT; cdr3_aa: CASNQNNQPQHF
cdr3_length: 14; d_call: .; v_call: TRBV6-6; j_call: TRBJ2-7; clone_size: .; cdr3_nt: TGTGCCAGCAGTTACCCGGGACTTACCTACGAGCAGTACTTC; cdr3_aa: CASSYPGLTYEQYF
cdr3_length: 13; d_call: .; v_call: TRBV5-1; j_call: TRBJ2-2; clone_size: few; cdr3_nt: TGCGCCAGCAGCCCTTTTCGGACCGGGGAGCTGTTTTTT; cdr3_aa: CASSPFRTGELFF